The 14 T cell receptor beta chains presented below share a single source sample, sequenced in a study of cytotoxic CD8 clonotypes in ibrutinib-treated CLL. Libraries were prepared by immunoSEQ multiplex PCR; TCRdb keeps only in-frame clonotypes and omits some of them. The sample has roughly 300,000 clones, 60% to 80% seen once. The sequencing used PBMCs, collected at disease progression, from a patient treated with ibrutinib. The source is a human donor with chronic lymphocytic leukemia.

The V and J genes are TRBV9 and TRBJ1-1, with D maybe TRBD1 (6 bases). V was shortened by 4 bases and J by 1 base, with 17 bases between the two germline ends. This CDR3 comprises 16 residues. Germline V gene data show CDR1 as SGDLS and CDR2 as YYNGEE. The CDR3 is CASSSRDTTTNTEAFF. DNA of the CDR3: TGTGCCAGCAGCTCCCGGGACACCACAACGAACACTGAAGCTTTCTTT.

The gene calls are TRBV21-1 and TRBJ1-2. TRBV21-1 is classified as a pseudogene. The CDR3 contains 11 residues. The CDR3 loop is CASTALIGYTF. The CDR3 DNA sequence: TGTGCCAGCACCGCCCTCATTGGCTACACCTTC.

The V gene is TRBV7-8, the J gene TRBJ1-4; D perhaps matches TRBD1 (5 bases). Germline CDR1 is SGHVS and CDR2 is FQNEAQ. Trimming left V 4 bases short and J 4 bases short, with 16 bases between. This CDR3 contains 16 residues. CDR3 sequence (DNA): TGTGCCAGCAGCTCAATTCAACAGGCCCTTAATGAAAAACTGTTTTTT. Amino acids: CASSSIQQALNEKLFF.

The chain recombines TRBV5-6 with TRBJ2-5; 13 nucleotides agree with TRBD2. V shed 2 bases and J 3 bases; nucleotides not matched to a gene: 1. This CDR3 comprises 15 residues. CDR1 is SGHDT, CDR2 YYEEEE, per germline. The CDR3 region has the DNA TGTGCCAGCAGCTTTACTAGCGGGGGGGAAGAGACCCAGTACTTC. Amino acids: CASSFTSGGEETQYF.

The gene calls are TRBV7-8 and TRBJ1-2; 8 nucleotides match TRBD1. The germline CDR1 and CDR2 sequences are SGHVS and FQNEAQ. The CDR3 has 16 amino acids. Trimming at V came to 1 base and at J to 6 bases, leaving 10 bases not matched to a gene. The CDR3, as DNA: TGTGCCAGCAGCTTAGTTCCCCAGGGGGCCGTGGATGGCTACACCTTC. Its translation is CASSLVPQGAVDGYTF.

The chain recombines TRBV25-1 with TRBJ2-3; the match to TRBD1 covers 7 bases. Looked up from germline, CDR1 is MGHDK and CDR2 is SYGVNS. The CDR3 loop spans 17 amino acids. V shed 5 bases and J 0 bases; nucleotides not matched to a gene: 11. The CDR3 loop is CASSPPEWTGSTDTQYF. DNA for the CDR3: TGTGCCAGCAGTCCTCCGGAGTGGACAGGTAGCACAGATACGCAGTATTTT.

CDR3 coding DNA: TGTGCCAGCAGCTTAGGGGACAGGGGGCGAGAGACCCAGTACTTC. Its translation: CASSLGDRGRETQYF. V gene TRBV13 combines with J gene TRBJ2-5; 11 bases map to TRBD1. CDR3 size: 15 residues. Trimming at V came to 0 bases and at J to 4 bases, leaving 1 base not matched to a gene. Germline CDR1 is PRHDT and CDR2 is FYEKMQ (reference sequence).

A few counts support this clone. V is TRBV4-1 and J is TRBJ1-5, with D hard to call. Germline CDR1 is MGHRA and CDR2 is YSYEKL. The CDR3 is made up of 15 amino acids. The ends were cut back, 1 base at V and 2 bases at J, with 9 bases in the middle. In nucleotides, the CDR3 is TGCGCCAGCAGCCAAGTGTACAGCGGCAATCAGCCCCAGCATTTT. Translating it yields CASSQVYSGNQPQHF.

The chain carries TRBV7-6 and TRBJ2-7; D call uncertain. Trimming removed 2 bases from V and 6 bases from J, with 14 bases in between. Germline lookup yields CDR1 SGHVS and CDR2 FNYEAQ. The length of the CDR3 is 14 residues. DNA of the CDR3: TGTGCCAGCAGCTTATTTGGGTACTCCCCCGAGCAGTACTTC. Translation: CASSLFGYSPEQYF. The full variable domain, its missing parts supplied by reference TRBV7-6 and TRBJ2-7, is GAGVSQSPRYKVTKRGQDVALRCDPISGHVSLYWYRQALGQGPEFLTYFNYEAQQDKSGLPNDRFSAERPEGSISTLTIQRTEQRDSAMYRCASSLFGYSPEQYFGPGTRLTVT.

The CDR3 reads CASSLGTSSSYEQYF. CDR3 nucleotide sequence: TGTGCCAGCAGCTTAGGGACATCCAGCTCCTACGAGCAGTACTTC. This chain connects TRBV13 to TRBJ2-7; no reliable D call. Germline assignment: CDR1 PRHDT and CDR2 FYEKMQ (reference sequence). V was pared by 0 bases and J by 0 bases, with 9 bases between. This CDR3 comprises 15 residues. The variable domain in full, with the rest retrieved from reference TRBV13 and TRBJ2-7, is AAGVIQSPRHLIKEKRETATLKCYPIPRHDTVYWYQQGPGQDPQFLISFYEKMQSDKGSIPDRFSAQQFSDYHSELNMSSLELGDSALYFCASSLGTSSSYEQYFGPGTRLTVT.

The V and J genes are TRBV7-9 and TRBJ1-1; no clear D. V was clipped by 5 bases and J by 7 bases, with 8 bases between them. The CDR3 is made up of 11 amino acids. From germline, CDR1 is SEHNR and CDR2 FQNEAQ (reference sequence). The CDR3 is CASSLGVEAFF. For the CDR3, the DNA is TGTGCCAGCAGCCTGGGAGTTGAAGCTTTCTTT.

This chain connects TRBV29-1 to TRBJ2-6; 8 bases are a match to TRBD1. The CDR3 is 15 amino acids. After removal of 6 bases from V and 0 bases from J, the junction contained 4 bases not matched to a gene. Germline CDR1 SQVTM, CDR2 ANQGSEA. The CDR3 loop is CSVGTGGSGANVLTF. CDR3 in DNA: TGCAGCGTCGGGACAGGAGGCTCTGGGGCCAACGTCCTGACTTTC.

The CDR3 is CASSLGGINQPQHF. DNA of the CDR3: TGTGCCAGCAGCTTGGGGGGAATCAATCAGCCCCAGCATTTT. The chain has TRBV5-5 and TRBJ1-5, with unresolved D. The CDR3 has 14 residues. The V gene lost 0 bases and the J gene lost 3 bases, with 7 bases spanning the gap. Looked up from germline, CDR1 is SGHKS and CDR2 is YYEKEE (reference sequence). Combining the CDR3 with reference TRBV5-5 and TRBJ1-5 gives the whole variable domain DAGVTQSPTHLIKTRGQQVTLRCSPISGHKSVSWYQQVLGQGPQFIFQYYEKEERGRGNFPDRFSARQFPNYSSELNVNALLLGDSALYLCASSLGGINQPQHFGDGTRLSIL.

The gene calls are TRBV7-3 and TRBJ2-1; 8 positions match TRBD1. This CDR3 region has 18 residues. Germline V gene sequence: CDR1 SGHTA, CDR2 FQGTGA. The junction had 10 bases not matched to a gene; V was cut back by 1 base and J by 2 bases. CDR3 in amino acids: CASSLRARTGITYNEQFF. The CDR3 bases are TGTGCCAGCAGCTTAAGAGCCCGGACAGGGATCACCTACAATGAGCAGTTCTTC.